A selection of T cell receptor beta chains follows, all from one sample in a study of regulatory T cells in long-lasting Graves disease. TCRdb itself ran the multiplex PCR reads through MiXCR, one entry per CDR3 protein. Of 300,000 or so distinct CDR3 sequences listed, about 20% are singletons. The input for sequencing was peripheral blood mononuclear cells (PBMCs), taken when the disease was refractory, from a patient treated with antithyroid drugs. The origin of the receptors is a female donor with Graves disease. The CDR3 runs from the conserved cysteine through the conserved F or W. D genes are given only for firm matches. Expanded clones are given a class, and other clones once, few, many or no size at all.

d_call	clone_size	j_call	v_call	cdr3_aa	cdr3_nt
.	many	TRBJ2-7	TRBV7-2	CASSVDSGSYEQYF	TGTGCCAGCAGCGTGGACAGTGGCTCCTACGAGCAGTACTTC
TRBD1	.	TRBJ2-5	TRBV7-9	CASSSFRQGAKETQYF	TGTGCCAGCAGCTCCTTTAGACAGGGGGCTAAAGAGACCCAGTACTTC
.	many	TRBJ2-7	TRBV20-1	CSATWIASYEQYF	TGCAGTGCTACGTGGATTGCCTCCTACGAGCAGTACTTC
TRBD1	once	TRBJ2-7	TRBV29-1	CSVRQGPVYEQYF	TGCAGCGTTAGACAGGGGCCGGTCTACGAGCAGTACTTC
TRBD1	many	TRBJ1-4	TRBV11-2	CASSLGTGGGEKLFF	TGTGCCAGCAGCTTAGGGACAGGGGGCGGCGAAAAACTGTTTTTT
.	few	TRBJ2-7	TRBV20-1	CSASRGPGDMEQYF	TGCAGTGCTAGTCGGGGTCCAGGGGACATGGAGCAGTACTTC
.	.	TRBJ1-2	TRBV4-1	CASSPPYGYGYTF	TGCGCCAGCAGCCCCCCCTACGGCTATGGCTACACCTTC
.	many	TRBJ2-4	TRBV12-3/TRBV12-4	CASSLTAKNIQYF	TGTGCCAGCAGTTTAACTGCCAAAAACATTCAGTACTTC
.	many	TRBJ2-7	TRBV6-1	CASTGPKHEQYF	TGTGCCAGCACGGGCCCGAAACACGAGCAGTACTTC
TRBD2	few	TRBJ2-4	TRBV20-1	CSAREGGALAKNIQYF	TGCAGTGCTAGAGAGGGAGGGGCCTTAGCCAAAAACATTCAGTACTTC
TRBD2	.	TRBJ2-7	TRBV5-1	CASSTAGLSYEQYF	TGCGCCAGCAGCACAGCGGGACTCAGCTACGAGCAGTACTTC
TRBD1	many	TRBJ1-5	TRBV20-1	CSAPTGFNQPQHF	TGCAGTGCTCCGACAGGGTTCAATCAGCCCCAGCATTTT
.	few	TRBJ2-3	TRBV3-1	CASSERQADTQYF	TGTGCCAGCAGCGAGAGACAGGCAGATACGCAGTATTTT
TRBD1	few	TRBJ1-2	TRBV12-3/TRBV12-4	CASSFGITGDGGYTF	TGTGCCAGCAGTTTTGGTATCACAGGGGATGGGGGCTACACCTTC
TRBD2	.	TRBJ2-7	TRBV5-1	CASSSRSGTSDRSSYEQYF	TGCGCCAGCAGCTCTAGATCCGGGACTAGCGACCGAAGCTCCTACGAGCAGTACTTC
.	many	TRBJ1-1	TRBV7-2	CASSLFVRNTEAFF	TGTGCCAGCAGCTTATTCGTTCGGAACACTGAAGCTTTCTTT
TRBD1	few	TRBJ2-5	TRBV3-1	CASTLGQFGETQYF	TGTGCCAGCACCCTGGGACAGTTCGGCGAGACCCAGTACTTC
.	many	TRBJ2-7	TRBV27	CASSLYGNYEQYF	TGTGCCAGCAGTTTGTACGGCAACTACGAGCAGTACTTC
TRBD1	many	TRBJ2-5	TRBV7-8	CASSLWDRGSFLVETQYF	TGTGCCAGCAGCTTATGGGACAGGGGTAGTTTTTTAGTAGAGACCCAGTACTTC
.	few	TRBJ1-6	TRBV6-1	CASSEGRSYNSPLHF	TGTGCCAGTTCCGAGGGCCGCTCCTATAATTCACCCCTCCACTTT
TRBD1	.	TRBJ1-3	TRBV20-1	CSAAQGAGNTIYF	TGCAGTGCTGCACAGGGGGCTGGAAACACCATATATTTT
.	.	TRBJ2-7	TRBV12-3/TRBV12-4	CASSEIGARIGYEQYF	TGTGCCAGCAGTGAAATTGGGGCTAGGATTGGGTACGAGCAGTACTTC
.	many	TRBJ1-2	TRBV24-1	CATSDPGAGNYGYTF	TGTGCCACCAGTGATCCGGGTGCAGGGAACTATGGCTACACCTTC
.	many	TRBJ2-7	TRBV12-3/TRBV12-4	CASSPEMIGYEQYF	TGTGCCAGCAGCCCGGAAATGATCGGCTACGAGCAGTACTTC
.	many	TRBJ2-5	TRBV12-3/TRBV12-4	CASSFEEETQYF	TGTGCCAGCAGTTTCGAGGAAGAGACCCAGTACTTC
TRBD2	once	TRBJ2-5	TRBV7-2	CASSQDSLPGGYQETQYF	TGCGCCAGCAGCCAAGATTCGCTTCCGGGAGGGTACCAAGAGACCCAGTACTTC
.	many	TRBJ1-2	TRBV6-2/TRBV6-3	CASSPDWLSGYTF	TGTGCCAGCAGCCCTGACTGGCTTAGTGGCTACACCTTC
.	many	TRBJ2-2	TRBV12-3/TRBV12-4	CASSSAGGELFF	TGTGCCAGCAGTTCCGCGGGGGGGGAGCTGTTTTTT
.	many	TRBJ2-5	TRBV11-2	CASRAGQGETQYF	TGTGCCAGCAGGGCAGGGCAGGGAGAGACCCAGTACTTC
TRBD2	.	TRBJ2-5	TRBV7-2	CASRDGVAGEAQYF	TGTGCCAGCAGGGACGGGGTAGCGGGGGAGGCCCAGTACTTC
TRBD1	many	TRBJ1-2	TRBV7-3	CASSLDRGSGYTF	TGTGCCAGCAGCCTAGACAGGGGTTCTGGCTACACCTTC
TRBD1	many	TRBJ1-6	TRBV18	CASSPRGQMTNSPLHF	TGTGCCAGCTCACCACGGGGACAGATGACTAATTCACCCCTCCACTTT
.	many	TRBJ2-3	TRBV13	CASSPGGRGHADTQYF	TGTGCCAGCAGCCCGGGAGGAAGGGGGCATGCAGATACGCAGTATTTT
.	few	TRBJ1-2	TRBV6-5	CASSYSERANYGYTF	TGTGCCAGCAGTTACTCTGAAAGGGCGAACTATGGCTACACCTTC
.	.	TRBJ1-1	TRBV7-3	CASSLTSTAAEAFF	TGTGCCAGCAGCTTGACCTCCACCGCGGCTGAAGCTTTCTTT
TRBD1	many	TRBJ1-1	TRBV29-1	CSAGQTNTEAFF	TGCAGCGCGGGACAGACGAACACTGAAGCTTTCTTT
.	.	TRBJ2-7	TRBV3-1	CASSQGGISYEQYF	TGTGCCAGCAGCCAAGGAGGCATCTCCTACGAGCAGTACTTC